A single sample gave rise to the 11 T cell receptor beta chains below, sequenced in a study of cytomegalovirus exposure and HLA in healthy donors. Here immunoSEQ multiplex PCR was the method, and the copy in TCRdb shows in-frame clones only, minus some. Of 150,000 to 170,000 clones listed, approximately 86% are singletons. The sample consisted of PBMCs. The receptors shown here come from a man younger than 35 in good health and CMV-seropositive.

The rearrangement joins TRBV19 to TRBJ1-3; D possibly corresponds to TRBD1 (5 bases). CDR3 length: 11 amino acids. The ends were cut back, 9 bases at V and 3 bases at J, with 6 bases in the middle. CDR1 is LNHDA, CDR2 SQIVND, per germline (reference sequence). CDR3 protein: CASRVGNTIYF. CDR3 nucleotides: TGTGCCAGCAGGGTTGGAAACACCATATATTTT.

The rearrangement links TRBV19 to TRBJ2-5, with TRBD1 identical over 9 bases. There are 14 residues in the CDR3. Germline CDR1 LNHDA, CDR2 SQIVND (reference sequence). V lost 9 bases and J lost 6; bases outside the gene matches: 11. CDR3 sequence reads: CASEPGQGWKTQYF. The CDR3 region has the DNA TGTGCCAGCGAGCCGGGACAGGGTTGGAAGACCCAGTACTTC.

The CDR3 bases are TGTGCCAGCTCGCAGTTCACTAGCGGAGCGCATCGGTCCTACGAGCAGTACTTC. Its protein is CASSQFTSGAHRSYEQYF. This chain uses TRBV18 with TRBJ2-7; 8 nucleotides agree with TRBD2. From germline, CDR1 is KGHSH and CDR2 LQKENI. This CDR3 comprises 18 residues. J gave up 1 base and V 6 bases, and 17 bases lay outside the gene matches.

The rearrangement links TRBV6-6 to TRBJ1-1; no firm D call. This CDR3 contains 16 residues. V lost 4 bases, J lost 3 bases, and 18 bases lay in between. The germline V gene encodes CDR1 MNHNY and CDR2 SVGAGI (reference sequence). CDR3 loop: CASSSALGAGDTEAFF. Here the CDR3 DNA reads TGTGCCAGCAGTTCCGCGCTCGGCGCCGGGGACACTGAAGCTTTCTTT.

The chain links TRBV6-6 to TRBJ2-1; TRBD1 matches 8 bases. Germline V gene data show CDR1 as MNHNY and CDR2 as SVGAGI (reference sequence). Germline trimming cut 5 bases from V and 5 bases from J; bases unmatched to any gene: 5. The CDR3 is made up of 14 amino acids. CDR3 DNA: TGTGCCAGCAGTCCAGGGGGCGCCCACAATGAGCAGTTCTTC. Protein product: CASSPGGAHNEQFF.

CDR3 loop: CSARQVEKLFF. In nucleotides, the CDR3 is TGCAGTGCTAGACAGGTTGAAAAACTGTTTTTT. The rearrangement joins TRBV20-1 to TRBJ1-4, with D unclear. Germline values: CDR1 DFQATT, CDR2 SNEGSKA (reference sequence). V dropped 2 bases and J dropped 7 bases, with 5 bases sitting between them. There are 11 residues in the CDR3.

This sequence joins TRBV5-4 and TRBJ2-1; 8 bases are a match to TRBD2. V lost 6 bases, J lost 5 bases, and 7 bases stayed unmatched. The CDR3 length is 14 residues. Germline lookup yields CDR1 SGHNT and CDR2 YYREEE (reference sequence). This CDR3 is CASNAGTRDNEQFF. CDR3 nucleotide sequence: TGTGCCAGCAACGCCGGGACTAGGGACAATGAGCAGTTCTTC.

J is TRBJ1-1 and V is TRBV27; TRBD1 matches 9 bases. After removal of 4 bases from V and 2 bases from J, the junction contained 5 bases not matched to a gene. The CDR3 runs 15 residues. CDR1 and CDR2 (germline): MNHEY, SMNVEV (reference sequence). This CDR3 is CASSYDRGGNTEAFF. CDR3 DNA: TGTGCCAGCAGTTACGACAGGGGGGGAAACACTGAAGCTTTCTTT.

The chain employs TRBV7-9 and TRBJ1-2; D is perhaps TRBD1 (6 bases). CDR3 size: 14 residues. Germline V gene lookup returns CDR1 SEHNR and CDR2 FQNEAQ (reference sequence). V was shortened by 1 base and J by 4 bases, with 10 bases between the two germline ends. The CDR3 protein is CASSLEAGAYGYTF. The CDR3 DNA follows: TGTGCCAGCAGCTTAGAAGCAGGGGCCTATGGCTACACCTTC.

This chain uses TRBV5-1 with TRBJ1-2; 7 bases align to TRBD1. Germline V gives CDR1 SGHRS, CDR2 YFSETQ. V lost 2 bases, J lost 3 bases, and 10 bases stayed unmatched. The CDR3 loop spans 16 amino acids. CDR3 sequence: CASSFLRGRGDYGYTF. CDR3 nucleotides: TGCGCCAGCAGCTTTTTGAGGGGGCGAGGGGACTATGGCTACACCTTC.

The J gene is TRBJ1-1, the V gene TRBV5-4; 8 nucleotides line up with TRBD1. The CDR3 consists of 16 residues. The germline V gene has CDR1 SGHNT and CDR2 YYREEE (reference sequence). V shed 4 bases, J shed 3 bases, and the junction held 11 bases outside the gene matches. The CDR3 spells CASSPAGGPSYTEAFF. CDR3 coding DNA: TGTGCCAGCAGCCCCGCAGGGGGCCCTTCGTACACTGAAGCTTTCTTT. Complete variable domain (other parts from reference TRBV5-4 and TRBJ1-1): ETGVTQSPTHLIKTRGQQVTLRCSSQSGHNTVSWYQQALGQGPQFIFQYYREEENGRGNFPPRFSGLQFPNYSSELNVNALELDDSALYLCASSPAGGPSYTEAFFGQGTRLTVV.